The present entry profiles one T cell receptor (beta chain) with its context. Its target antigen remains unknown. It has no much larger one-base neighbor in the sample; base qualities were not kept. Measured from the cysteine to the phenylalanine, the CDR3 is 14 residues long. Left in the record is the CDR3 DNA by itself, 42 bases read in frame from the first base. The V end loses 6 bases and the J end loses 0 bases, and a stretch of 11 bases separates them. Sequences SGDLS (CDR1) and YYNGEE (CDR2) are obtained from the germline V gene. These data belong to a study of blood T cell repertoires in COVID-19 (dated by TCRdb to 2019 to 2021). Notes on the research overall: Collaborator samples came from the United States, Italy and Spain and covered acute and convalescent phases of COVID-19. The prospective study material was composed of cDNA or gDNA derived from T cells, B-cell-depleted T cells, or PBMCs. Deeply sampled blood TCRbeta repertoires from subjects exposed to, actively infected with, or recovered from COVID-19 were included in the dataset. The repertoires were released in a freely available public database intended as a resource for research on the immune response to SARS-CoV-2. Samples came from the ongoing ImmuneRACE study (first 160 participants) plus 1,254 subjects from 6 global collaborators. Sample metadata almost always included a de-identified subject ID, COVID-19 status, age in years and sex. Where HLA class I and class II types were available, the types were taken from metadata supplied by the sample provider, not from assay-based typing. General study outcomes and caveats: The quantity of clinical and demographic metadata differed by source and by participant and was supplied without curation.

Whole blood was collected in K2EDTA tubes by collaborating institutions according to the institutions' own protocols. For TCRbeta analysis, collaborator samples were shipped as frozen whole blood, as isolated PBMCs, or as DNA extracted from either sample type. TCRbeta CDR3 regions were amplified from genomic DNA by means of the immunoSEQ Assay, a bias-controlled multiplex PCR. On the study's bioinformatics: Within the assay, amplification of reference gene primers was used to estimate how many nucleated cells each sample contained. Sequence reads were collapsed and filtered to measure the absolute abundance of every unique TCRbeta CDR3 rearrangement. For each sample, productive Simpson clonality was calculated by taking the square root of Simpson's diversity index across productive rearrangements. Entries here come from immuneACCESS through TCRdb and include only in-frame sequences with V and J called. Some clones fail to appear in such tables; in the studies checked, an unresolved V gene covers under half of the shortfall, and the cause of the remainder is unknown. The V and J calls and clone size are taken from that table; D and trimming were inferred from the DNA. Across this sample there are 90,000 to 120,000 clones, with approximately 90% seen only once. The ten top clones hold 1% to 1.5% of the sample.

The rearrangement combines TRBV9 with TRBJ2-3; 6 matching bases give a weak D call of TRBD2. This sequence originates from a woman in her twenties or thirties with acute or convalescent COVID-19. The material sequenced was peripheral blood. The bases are TGTGCCAGCAAGGGCGGGGTTAGCACAGATACGCAGTATTTT. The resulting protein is CASKGGVSTDTQYF.